Following are 32 T cell receptor beta chains from one sample sequenced in a study of identical twins. TCRdb ran MiXCR on the 5' RACE reads and lists one entry per CDR3 protein. The sample carries roughly 540,000 distinct CDR3 sequences, 20% to 25% recorded once. These same data were also listed under a study on T cells expressing NK-cell markers.

The source material was CD4+ T cells sorted from blood. The receptor source for this set is a woman younger than 35 in good health.

The chain recombines TRBV6-1 with TRBJ1-1; TRBD1 might be the D (6 bases). The CDR3 is 14 residues long. With 6 bases removed from V and 5 bases from J, the gap between germline ends came to 16 bases. Germline V gives CDR1 MNHNS, CDR2 SASEGT. This chain's CDR3 is CASRLRGGQTEAFF. The CDR3, as DNA: TGTGCCAGCAGACTCCGTGGGGGCCAGACTGAAGCTTTCTTT.

This CDR3 is CASSLVWSGHYEQYF. CDR3 DNA: TGCGCCAGCAGCTTGGTTTGGAGCGGGCACTACGAGCAGTACTTC. The chain uses TRBV5-1 and TRBJ2-7, with TRBD2 as a possible D gene (6 bases). V was trimmed by 0 bases and J by 3 bases, leaving 13 bases between them. The CDR3 runs to 15 residues. In germline, CDR1 is SGHRS, CDR2 YFSETQ. Supplemented by reference TRBV5-1 and TRBJ2-7, the full variable domain reads KAGVTQTPRYLIKTRGQQVTLSCSPISGHRSVSWYQQTPGQGLQFLFEYFSETQRNKGNFPGRFSGRQFSNSRSEMNVSTLELGDSALYLCASSLVWSGHYEQYFGPGTRLTVT.

This clonotype appeared a few times. The chain employs TRBV20-1 and TRBJ2-2; D is uncertain. Germline V CDR1 and CDR2: DFQATT, SNEGSKA (reference sequence). Trimming removed 1 base from V and 2 bases from J, with 8 bases in between. The CDR3 loop spans 14 amino acids. The CDR3 DNA follows: TGCAGTGCTAGAGTTCATACCAACACCGGGGAGCTGTTTTTT. Translation: CSARVHTNTGELFF.

The chain recombines TRBV6-5 with TRBJ2-7, with 8 bases that match TRBD2. The CDR3 runs to 15 residues. With 0 bases clipped from V and 2 bases from J, the junction kept 3 bases outside the gene matches. Germline-derived CDR1 and CDR2 are MNHEY and SVGAGI. The CDR3 DNA is TGTGCCAGCAGTTACTCCCAGCGGGGGCCCTACGAGCAGTACTTC. Its translation: CASSYSQRGPYEQYF.

V is TRBV6-5 and J is TRBJ2-3; 11 bases align to TRBD2. There are 17 residues in the CDR3. Germline lookup yields CDR1 MNHEY and CDR2 SVGAGI. V lost 0 bases and J lost 3; bases outside the gene matches: 5. This CDR3 is CASSYSRSGRATDTQYF. The CDR3, as DNA: TGTGCCAGCAGTTACTCGCGTAGCGGGAGGGCAACAGATACGCAGTATTTT.

V gene TRBV5-1 combines with J gene TRBJ1-6; no firm D call. This CDR3 comprises 13 residues. Germline assignment: CDR1 SGHRS and CDR2 YFSETQ. Trimming shortened V by 2 bases and J by 8 bases, and 8 bases separated the two germline ends. The DNA for the CDR3 is TGCGCCAGCAGCTTCGGCGTGGATTCACCCCTCCACTTT. The encoded protein is CASSFGVDSPLHF.

This clonotype was seen many times. This chain joins TRBV7-2 and TRBJ1-1; unclear D gene. Germline CDR1 SGHTA, CDR2 FQGNSA. The CDR3 contains 11 residues. V gave up 5 bases and J gave up 7 bases, with 8 bases separating them. The CDR3: CASSPRGEAFF. Written as DNA, the CDR3 is TGTGCCAGCAGCCCTCGGGGTGAAGCTTTCTTT.

The chain employs TRBV12-3 or TRBV12-4 and TRBJ1-2; TRBD1 matches 8 bases. The trim removed 6 bases at V and 4 bases at J, leaving 16 bases unmatched. This CDR3 contains 17 residues. CDR3 coding DNA: TGTGCCAGCAGCGGGAAAGGGACAGGCCGCACTATCTATGGCTACACCTTC. It specifies CASSGKGTGRTIYGYTF.

This chain joins TRBV6-1 and TRBJ1-6; 9 positions match TRBD1. The V and J ends lost 6 bases and 7 bases, in that order; junction bases with no gene match: 7. The CDR3 consists of 15 residues. Per germline, CDR1 MNHNS and CDR2 SASEGT. The CDR3, as DNA: TGTGCCAGCAGCAGGGCCGGGACAGGGAATTCACCCCTCCACTTT. It codes for CASSRAGTGNSPLHF.

The chain is built from TRBV6-1 and TRBJ2-2; 7 positions agree with TRBD1. V was pared by 7 bases and J by 3 bases, with 2 bases of the junction left unmatched. Germline V gene sequence: CDR1 MNHNS, CDR2 SASEGT. This CDR3 is 13 amino acids long. CDR3 nucleotides: TGTGCCAGCAAGGGGGCCGACACCGGGGAGCTGTTTTTT. Its protein is CASKGADTGELFF.

The chain has TRBV10-2 and TRBJ1-1; 10 bases fit TRBD1. The CDR3 is 15 amino acids. The V gene end was trimmed by 6 bases and the J gene end by 4 bases; junction bases not matched to a gene: 8. Germline lookup yields CDR1 WSHSY and CDR2 SAAADI. The CDR3 nucleotides read TGCGCCAGCAGCATGGGACAGGGGATCCCCACTGAAGCTTTCTTT. Translating it yields CASSMGQGIPTEAFF.

This clonotype appeared a few times. This chain uses TRBV5-1 with TRBJ2-7; D unresolved. CDR1 is SGHRS, CDR2 YFSETQ, per germline. The CDR3 has 13 residues. The ends were cut back, 7 bases at V and 3 bases at J, with 14 bases in the middle. DNA of the CDR3: TGCGCCAGCGCAGCTTCCCTCATCTACGAGCAGTACTTC. Translated: CASAASLIYEQYF.

The V and J genes are TRBV3-1 and TRBJ2-1; unclear D gene. Germline CDR1 is LGHDT and CDR2 is YNNKEL (reference sequence). Trimming cost V 2 bases and J 7 bases, with 9 bases left between them. This CDR3 has 13 residues. This chain's CDR3 is CASSQFTGNEQFF. The CDR3 coding sequence is TGTGCCAGCAGCCAATTTACGGGTAATGAGCAGTTCTTC.

This clonotype was observed a handful of times. This rearrangement joins TRBV25-1 to TRBJ2-5; possibly TRBD1 or TRBD2 for D (5 bases each). The V end lost 1 base, the J end lost 1 base, and 13 bases lay between the germline ends. Per the germline V gene, CDR1 is MGHDK and CDR2 is SYGVNS. The CDR3 extends over 16 amino acids. CDR3 DNA: TGTGCCAGCAGTGAATGGAACCCAGGGACCCAAGAGACCCAGTACTTC. Translating gives CASSEWNPGTQETQYF. Combining the CDR3 with reference TRBV25-1 and TRBJ2-5 gives the whole variable domain EADIYQTPRYLVIGTGKKITLECSQTMGHDKMYWYQQDPGMELHLIHYSYGVNSTEKGDLSSESTVSRIRTEHFPLTLESARPSHTSQYLCASSEWNPGTQETQYFGPGTRLLVL.

The chain employs TRBV7-9 and TRBJ1-1; possibly TRBD1 for D (6 bases). CDR3 length: 13 residues. Trimming took off 6 bases at V and 5 bases at J, with 13 bases between the two ends. Germline CDR1 and CDR2: SEHNR and FQNEAQ (reference sequence). CDR3 residues: CASRREGGTEAFF. The CDR3 DNA reads TGTGCCAGCAGACGGGAGGGGGGGACTGAAGCTTTCTTT.

This chain connects TRBV5-1 to TRBJ2-3; D is uncertain. V was trimmed by 4 bases and J by 5 bases, leaving 8 bases between them. Germline V CDR1 and CDR2: SGHRS, YFSETQ. This CDR3 has 12 amino acids. CDR3 protein: CASSRTLDTQYF. In DNA, the CDR3 is TGCGCCAGCAGCCGAACCCTAGATACGCAGTATTTT.

The chain links TRBV19 to TRBJ1-1; TRBD1 agrees at 7 bases. Trimming at V came to 4 bases and at J to 1 base, leaving 3 bases not matched to a gene. The CDR3 covers 14 residues. Germline assignment: CDR1 LNHDA and CDR2 SQIVND (reference sequence). The CDR3 region has the DNA TGTGCCAGTAGTACGGGACAGAGGAACACTGAAGCTTTCTTT. Protein product: CASSTGQRNTEAFF.

V is TRBV4-2 and J is TRBJ2-4; D gene ambiguous. V lost 0 bases to trimming and J lost 6 bases, with 9 bases between them. Germline V gene sequence: CDR1 LGHNA, CDR2 YNFKEQ. The CDR3 spans 14 residues. In nucleotides, the CDR3 is TGTGCCAGCAGCCAAGATCTCGCCGGAAACATTCAGTACTTC. Encoded protein: CASSQDLAGNIQYF.

The chain joins TRBV19 to TRBJ1-4, with TRBD1 matching over 8 bases. Trimming cost V 3 bases and J 5 bases; bases outside gene matches: 8. Germline lookup yields CDR1 LNHDA and CDR2 SQIVND (reference sequence). The CDR3 contains 16 residues. Here the CDR3 reads CASSIAGQGRNEKLFF. Here the CDR3 DNA reads TGTGCCAGTAGTATCGCCGGACAGGGCCGGAATGAAAAACTGTTTTTT.

The CDR3 loop reads CSASPQGRETQYF. The DNA of the CDR3 is TGCAGTGCTAGCCCCCAGGGGCGGGAGACCCAGTACTTC. V gene TRBV20-1 combines with J gene TRBJ2-5; D perhaps matches TRBD1 (6 bases). This CDR3 comprises 13 residues. The V and J ends lost 3 bases and 5 bases respectively, with 13 bases between them. CDR1 is DFQATT and CDR2 is SNEGSKA in the germline V gene (reference sequence).

This rearrangement joins TRBV7-8 to TRBJ2-7, with no clear D. V dropped 1 base and J dropped 6 bases, with 7 bases sitting between them. Germline loops: CDR1 SGHVS, CDR2 FQNEAQ. The CDR3 has 12 residues. The CDR3 region is CASSLVGIEQYF. CDR3 nucleotides: TGTGCCAGCAGCTTAGTGGGAATCGAGCAGTACTTC. The variable domain in full, with the rest retrieved from reference TRBV7-8 and TRBJ2-7, is GAGVSQSPRYKVAKRGQDVALRCDPISGHVSLFWYQQALGQGPEFLTYFQNEAQLDKSGLPSDRFFAERPEGSVSTLKIQRTQQEDSAVYLCASSLVGIEQYFGPGTRLTVT.

The chain recombines TRBV11-2 with TRBJ2-7, with no clear D. Per germline, CDR1 SGHAT and CDR2 FQNNGV. This CDR3 region has 12 residues. The V end was cut by 1 base, the J end by 6 bases, with 7 bases between. Here the CDR3 DNA reads TGTGCCAGCAGCTTAGCCTTGGGCGAGCAGTACTTC. This translates into CASSLALGEQYF.

Only a few counts were recorded for this clonotype. The V gene is TRBV20-1, the J gene TRBJ2-7; D is possibly TRBD1 (6 bases). Germline values: CDR1 DFQATT, CDR2 SNEGSKA (reference sequence). CDR3 length: 12 residues. V lost 5 bases and J 3 bases, leaving 11 bases between the germline ends. Here the CDR3 reads CSAYTGSYEQYF. CDR3 in DNA: TGCAGTGCTTATACAGGGAGCTACGAGCAGTACTTC.

This clonotype has more than one count but fewer than ten. The V and J genes are TRBV18 and TRBJ1-1; tentatively, D is TRBD1 (6 bases). V lost 3 bases and J 7 bases, leaving 18 bases between the germline ends. The CDR3 is made up of 15 amino acids. Germline loops: CDR1 KGHSH, CDR2 LQKENI. The CDR3 here is CASSPRAGAVGEAFF. CDR3 coding DNA: TGTGCCAGCTCACCTAGGGCGGGGGCCGTGGGTGAAGCTTTCTTT. Based on the CDR3 plus reference TRBV18 and TRBJ1-1, the full variable domain is NAGVMQNPRHLVRRRGQEARLRCSPMKGHSHVYWYRQLPEEGLKFMVYLQKENIIDESGMPKERFSAEFPKEGPSILRIQQVVRGDSAAYFCASSPRAGAVGEAFFGQGTRLTVV.

The V gene is TRBV6-5, the J gene TRBJ2-1; D call uncertain. The CDR3 is made up of 16 amino acids. Germline lookup yields CDR1 MNHEY and CDR2 SVGAGI. The V end lost 0 bases, the J end lost 3 bases, and 12 bases lay between the germline ends. CDR3 sequence: CASSYSIEPGYNEQFF. The CDR3 bases are TGTGCCAGCAGTTACTCGATCGAGCCCGGCTACAATGAGCAGTTCTTC.

This clonotype was counted only a few times. V usage is TRBV6-5 and J usage is TRBJ2-3; D not certain. CDR1 MNHEY and CDR2 SVGAGI come from the germline V gene. With 2 bases removed from V and 0 bases from J, the gap between germline ends came to 15 bases. CDR3 length: 17 amino acids. The CDR3 protein is CASSYRPYRTSTDTQYF. The CDR3 region has the DNA TGTGCCAGCAGTTACCGGCCCTACAGAACTAGCACAGATACGCAGTATTTT.

This chain uses TRBV3-1 with TRBJ1-5; a weak D match, TRBD1 (5 bases). There are 16 residues in the CDR3. The V gene's germline CDR1 is LGHDT and CDR2 YNNKEL (reference sequence). The V end lost 5 bases, the J end lost 5 bases, and 19 bases lay between the germline ends. CDR3 in amino acids: CASSVSGRGDYQPQHF. The CDR3 DNA reads TGTGCCAGCAGCGTTTCGGGACGGGGGGATTATCAGCCCCAGCATTTT.

The chain joins TRBV20-1 to TRBJ1-2, with 11 bases matching TRBD1. Per the germline V gene, CDR1 is DFQATT and CDR2 is SNEGSKA (reference sequence). The CDR3 covers 13 residues. V lost 5 bases and J lost 8; bases outside the gene matches: 7. The CDR3 region has the DNA TGCAGTGCTGTAGGGACAGGGGGTATAGGCTACACCTTC. Translating gives CSAVGTGGIGYTF.

CDR3 DNA: TGCGCCAGCAGCATCCAGGGTCCCGGGGAGCTGTTTTTT. Amino acids: CASSIQGPGELFF. The chain combines TRBV5-1 with TRBJ2-2; possible D gene TRBD1, 5 bases. The CDR3 is 13 amino acids. Germline lookup yields CDR1 SGHRS and CDR2 YFSETQ. V was pared by 4 bases and J by 6 bases, with 10 bases between.

The chain carries TRBV7-9 and TRBJ2-3; 10 bases match TRBD1. Germline V gives CDR1 SEHNR, CDR2 FQNEAQ (reference sequence). The CDR3 spans 14 residues. V gave up 6 bases and J gave up 7 bases; unmatched junction bases: 7. CDR3: CASSSTGGRYTQYF. The CDR3, as DNA: TGTGCCAGCAGTTCGACAGGGGGCAGGTATACGCAGTATTTT.

This rearrangement joins TRBV20-1 to TRBJ2-3, with 7 bases lining up with TRBD2. CDR3 length: 14 residues. V was pared by 4 bases and J by 0 bases, with 4 bases of the junction left unmatched. The germline V gene encodes CDR1 DFQATT and CDR2 SNEGSKA (reference sequence). The CDR3 DNA is TGCAGTGCTAAAAGCGGGGCTAGCACAGATACGCAGTATTTT. Amino acids: CSAKSGASTDTQYF.

CDR3 amino acids: CASSSGTGWGGELFF. CDR3 DNA: TGTGCCAGCAGTTCCGGGACAGGGTGGGGCGGGGAGCTGTTTTTT. The chain recombines TRBV12-3 or TRBV12-4 with TRBJ2-2, with 9 bases aligning to TRBD1. With 4 bases clipped from V and 7 bases from J, the junction kept 7 bases outside the gene matches. This CDR3 has 15 residues.